This is a list of T cell receptor beta chains from one sample in a study of cytomegalovirus exposure and HLA in healthy donors. Clones were read by immunoSEQ multiplex PCR, and TCRdb kept only the in-frame ones, dropping some. This sample's table reports fewer than 150,000 clones. Sequencing was done on a sample of PBMCs. These TCRs come from a man aged 35-49 years in good health and CMV-seronegative. Both conserved end residues are part of each CDR3. The D gene is left open where the match is weak.

cdr3_length: 13
d_call: .
j_call: TRBJ2-5
v_call: TRBV7-7
cdr3_nt: TGTGCCAGCAGCTTCGGCGGATCCGAGACCCAGTACTTC
cdr3_aa: CASSFGGSETQYF

cdr3_length: 13
d_call: TRBD1
j_call: TRBJ1-2
v_call: TRBV18
cdr3_nt: TGTGCCAGCTCACTGGCAGGGGGAGGTGGCTACACCTTC
cdr3_aa: CASSLAGGGGYTF

cdr3_length: 13
d_call: TRBD2
j_call: TRBJ2-2
v_call: TRBV2
cdr3_nt: TGTGCCAGCACCGGGGAGGGGACCGGGGAGCTGTTTTTT
cdr3_aa: CASTGEGTGELFF

cdr3_length: 19
d_call: TRBD1
j_call: TRBJ2-6
v_call: TRBV15
cdr3_nt: TGTGCCACCAGCAGACCCGGACAGGGCACCCTTTCTATTGCCAACGTCCTGACTTTC
cdr3_aa: CATSRPGQGTLSIANVLTF

cdr3_length: 18
d_call: .
j_call: TRBJ1-5
v_call: TRBV4-3
cdr3_nt: TGCGCCAGCAGCCAGGGGTTTACAGGGATGAATAGCAATCAGCCCCAGCATTTT
cdr3_aa: CASSQGFTGMNSNQPQHF

cdr3_length: 16
d_call: TRBD1
j_call: TRBJ1-2
v_call: TRBV6-5
cdr3_nt: TGTGCCAGCAGTTACTCTTGGGACAGACATAACTATGGCTACACCTTC
cdr3_aa: CASSYSWDRHNYGYTF

cdr3_length: 16
d_call: TRBD1
j_call: TRBJ1-2
v_call: TRBV25-1
cdr3_nt: TGTGCCAGCAGTGACCCCGGGACAGGGGGATTCTATGGCTACACCTTC
cdr3_aa: CASSDPGTGGFYGYTF

cdr3_length: 14
d_call: .
j_call: TRBJ1-6
v_call: TRBV7-9
cdr3_nt: TGTGCCAGCAGTCAGGGATCCTATAATTCACCCCTCCACTTT
cdr3_aa: CASSQGSYNSPLHF

cdr3_length: 13
d_call: .
j_call: TRBJ2-5
v_call: TRBV2
cdr3_nt: TGTGCCAGCCTCCGACTGTGGTCAGAGACCCAGTACTTC
cdr3_aa: CASLRLWSETQYF

cdr3_length: 17
d_call: TRBD2
j_call: TRBJ2-1
v_call: TRBV4-2
cdr3_nt: TGTGCCAGCAGCCAAGACCACTCTAGCGGTCCCTACAATGAGCAGTTCTTC
cdr3_aa: CASSQDHSSGPYNEQFF

cdr3_length: 16
d_call: TRBD2
j_call: TRBJ2-3
v_call: TRBV5-6
cdr3_nt: TGTGCCAGCAGCTTAAGTTTACTAGCGGGTTTAAATACGCAGTATTTT
cdr3_aa: CASSLSLLAGLNTQYF

cdr3_length: 13
d_call: TRBD1
j_call: TRBJ2-7
v_call: TRBV7-9
cdr3_nt: TGTGCCAGCAGCTTTGGGACAGGGAGGGAGCAGTACTTC
cdr3_aa: CASSFGTGREQYF

cdr3_length: 13
d_call: .
j_call: TRBJ1-6
v_call: TRBV15
cdr3_nt: TGTGCCACAAGGGAGGGGCCCAATTCACCCCTCCACTTT
cdr3_aa: CATREGPNSPLHF

cdr3_length: 19
d_call: TRBD1
j_call: TRBJ2-6
v_call: TRBV10-3
cdr3_nt: TGTGCCATCAGTGAGTCGAACAGGGGGCGTTTTTCTGGGGCCAACGTCCTGACTTTC
cdr3_aa: CAISESNRGRFSGANVLTF

cdr3_length: 18
d_call: TRBD2
j_call: TRBJ2-3
v_call: TRBV6-1
cdr3_nt: TGTGCCAGCAGTGAAAGGAGGAGAATAGCGGGGTCCACAGATACGCAGTATTTT
cdr3_aa: CASSERRRIAGSTDTQYF

cdr3_length: 14
d_call: .
j_call: TRBJ1-6
v_call: TRBV9
cdr3_nt: TGTGCCAGCAGCGTGGATAACAGGGCTTCACCCCTCCACTTT
cdr3_aa: CASSVDNRASPLHF

cdr3_length: 11
d_call: .
j_call: TRBJ1-2
v_call: TRBV6-6
cdr3_nt: TGTGCCAGCAGTTTCGGGTATGGCTACACCTTC
cdr3_aa: CASSFGYGYTF

cdr3_length: 15
d_call: TRBD2
j_call: TRBJ2-3
v_call: TRBV2
cdr3_nt: TGTGCCAGCAGTGGGTTAGCGGGGGGGCCAGATACGCAGTATTTT
cdr3_aa: CASSGLAGGPDTQYF

cdr3_length: 13
d_call: .
j_call: TRBJ2-7
v_call: TRBV18
cdr3_nt: TGTGCCAGCTCACCGGGTACGAGGAACGAGCAGTACTTC
cdr3_aa: CASSPGTRNEQYF

cdr3_length: 15
d_call: TRBD1
j_call: TRBJ2-1
v_call: TRBV10-3
cdr3_nt: TGTGCCATCAGCACCGGGACAGGGGCCTACAATGAGCAGTTCTTC
cdr3_aa: CAISTGTGAYNEQFF

cdr3_length: 14
d_call: .
j_call: TRBJ2-2
v_call: TRBV7-2
cdr3_nt: TGTGCCAGCAGCTTTACATTAGGGGCTGGGGAGCTGTTTTTT
cdr3_aa: CASSFTLGAGELFF

cdr3_length: 15
d_call: TRBD1
j_call: TRBJ1-2
v_call: TRBV7-8
cdr3_nt: TGTGCCAGCAGCTCGACGGGACAGGGGTACTATGGCTACACCTTC
cdr3_aa: CASSSTGQGYYGYTF

cdr3_length: 15
d_call: TRBD1
j_call: TRBJ2-7
v_call: TRBV4-2
cdr3_nt: TGTGCCAGCAGCCAAGGACCGGGACAGACCTACGAGCAGTACTTC
cdr3_aa: CASSQGPGQTYEQYF

cdr3_length: 14
d_call: .
j_call: TRBJ2-5
v_call: TRBV5-1
cdr3_nt: TGCGCCAGCAGCCTGACGGGGTTCCAAGAGACCCAGTACTTC
cdr3_aa: CASSLTGFQETQYF

cdr3_length: 17
d_call: .
j_call: TRBJ2-3
v_call: TRBV14
cdr3_nt: TGTGCCAGCAGCCAAGACCCGACGACTACGACCACAGATACGCAGTATTTT
cdr3_aa: CASSQDPTTTTTDTQYF

cdr3_length: 14
d_call: .
j_call: TRBJ1-1
v_call: TRBV7-9
cdr3_nt: TGTGCCAGCAGCATTACAGGGATTAACACTGAAGCTTTCTTT
cdr3_aa: CASSITGINTEAFF

cdr3_length: 15
d_call: TRBD1
j_call: TRBJ2-7
v_call: TRBV25-1
cdr3_nt: TGTGCCAGCATGAGAACAGGGGCCACAAACTACGAGCAGTACTTC
cdr3_aa: CASMRTGATNYEQYF

cdr3_length: 13
d_call: .
j_call: TRBJ1-2
v_call: TRBV7-2
cdr3_nt: TGTGCCAGTAACCTAGGGGCAGGGAACGGCTACACCTTC
cdr3_aa: CASNLGAGNGYTF

cdr3_length: 16
d_call: .
j_call: TRBJ2-2
v_call: TRBV15
cdr3_nt: TGTGCCACCAGCCCCCGTCGTGAGGTGGTCGCCGGGGAGCTGTTTTTT
cdr3_aa: CATSPRREVVAGELFF

cdr3_length: 15
d_call: TRBD1
j_call: TRBJ2-7
v_call: TRBV28
cdr3_nt: TGTGCCAGCAGTTTAGGGACAGGGATGGCCCGCGAGCAGTACTTC
cdr3_aa: CASSLGTGMAREQYF

cdr3_length: 14
d_call: TRBD2
j_call: TRBJ2-3
v_call: TRBV27
cdr3_nt: TGTGCCAGCGGCGCTAGCGGTTCCACAGATACGCAGTATTTT
cdr3_aa: CASGASGSTDTQYF

cdr3_length: 14
d_call: .
j_call: TRBJ1-5
v_call: TRBV19
cdr3_nt: TGTGCCAGTACGGGCAGGGGAACGTATCAGCCCCAGCATTTT
cdr3_aa: CASTGRGTYQPQHF

cdr3_length: 16
d_call: TRBD1
j_call: TRBJ2-5
v_call: TRBV2
cdr3_nt: TGTGCCAGCAATTCCGGGACAGGGGGAGGTGGAGAGACCCAGTACTTC
cdr3_aa: CASNSGTGGGGETQYF

cdr3_length: 12
d_call: .
j_call: TRBJ2-3
v_call: TRBV5-1
cdr3_nt: TGCGCCAGCAGCTTGGCTCTAGAAACGCAGTATTTT
cdr3_aa: CASSLALETQYF

cdr3_length: 12
d_call: .
j_call: TRBJ1-2
v_call: TRBV9
cdr3_nt: TGTGCCAGCAGCGTGGGGGGGGGTGGCTACACCTTC
cdr3_aa: CASSVGGGGYTF